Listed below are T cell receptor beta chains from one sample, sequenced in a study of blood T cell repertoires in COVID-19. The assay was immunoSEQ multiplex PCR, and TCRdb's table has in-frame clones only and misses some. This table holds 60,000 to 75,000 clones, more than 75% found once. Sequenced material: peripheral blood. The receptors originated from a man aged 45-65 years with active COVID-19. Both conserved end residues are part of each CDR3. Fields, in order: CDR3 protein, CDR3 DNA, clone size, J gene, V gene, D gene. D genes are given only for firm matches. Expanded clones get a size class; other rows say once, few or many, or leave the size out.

cdr3_aa: CASSSDRDQPQHF
cdr3_nt: TGTGCCAGCTCGTCCGACAGGGACCAGCCCCAGCATTTT
clone_size: -
j_call: TRBJ1-5
v_call: TRBV18
d_call: TRBD1

cdr3_aa: CASSLVGGSTDTQYF
cdr3_nt: TGTGCCAGCAGCTTAGTCGGCGGGAGCACAGATACGCAGTATTTT
clone_size: -
j_call: TRBJ2-3
v_call: TRBV11-2
d_call: -

cdr3_aa: CASSARGGGAPRGPEDEQFF
cdr3_nt: TGTGCCAGTAGCGCTCGCGGCGGGGGGGCTCCGAGAGGACCTGAGGATGAGCAGTTCTTC
clone_size: -
j_call: TRBJ2-1
v_call: TRBV19
d_call: TRBD2

cdr3_aa: CASSVSGGSNQPQHF
cdr3_nt: TGTGCCAGCAGCGTAAGTGGGGGGAGCAATCAGCCCCAGCATTTT
clone_size: -
j_call: TRBJ1-5
v_call: TRBV9
d_call: -

cdr3_aa: CASSLGVSQGKPQHF
cdr3_nt: TGTGCCAGCAGCTTAGGCGTTTCGCAGGGGAAGCCCCAGCATTTT
clone_size: -
j_call: TRBJ1-5
v_call: TRBV7-8
d_call: -

cdr3_aa: CASSLTGGRSGELFF
cdr3_nt: TGTGCCAGTAGTTTAACAGGGGGCCGGAGCGGGGAGCTGTTTTTT
clone_size: -
j_call: TRBJ2-2
v_call: TRBV19
d_call: TRBD1

cdr3_aa: CASSLEGLAGASQETQYF
cdr3_nt: TGCGCCAGCAGCTTGGAGGGACTAGCGGGAGCCTCCCAAGAGACCCAGTACTTC
clone_size: -
j_call: TRBJ2-5
v_call: TRBV5-1
d_call: TRBD2

cdr3_aa: CASAGTSPHSGELFF
cdr3_nt: TGTGCCAGCGCCGGGACTAGCCCTCACTCTGGGGAGCTGTTTTTT
clone_size: -
j_call: TRBJ2-2
v_call: TRBV6-5
d_call: TRBD2

cdr3_aa: CASSSFGGASSEQYF
cdr3_nt: TGCGCCAGCAGCTCCTTCGGGGGGGCCAGCTCCGAGCAGTACTTC
clone_size: -
j_call: TRBJ2-7
v_call: TRBV5-1
d_call: TRBD2

cdr3_aa: CASSIKTNVRGTEAFF
cdr3_nt: TGTGCCAGTAGTATCAAGACTAATGTACGGGGCACTGAAGCTTTCTTT
clone_size: -
j_call: TRBJ1-1
v_call: TRBV19
d_call: -

cdr3_aa: CASSLGDTQETQYF
cdr3_nt: TGCGCCAGCAGCTTGGGGGACACGCAAGAGACCCAGTACTTC
clone_size: -
j_call: TRBJ2-5
v_call: TRBV5-1
d_call: -

cdr3_aa: CASRPPGEKLFF
cdr3_nt: TGTGCCAGCAGACCACCAGGGGAAAAACTGTTTTTT
clone_size: -
j_call: TRBJ1-4
v_call: TRBV28
d_call: -

cdr3_aa: CASSPGTGSYEQYF
cdr3_nt: TGTGCCAGCAGCCCCGGGACAGGCTCCTACGAGCAGTACTTC
clone_size: medium-sized
j_call: TRBJ2-7
v_call: TRBV5-4
d_call: TRBD1

cdr3_aa: CAWRDRGSYEQYF
cdr3_nt: TGTGCCTGGAGGGACAGGGGGTCCTACGAGCAGTACTTC
clone_size: -
j_call: TRBJ2-7
v_call: TRBV30
d_call: TRBD1

cdr3_aa: CASSKGGDVEKLFF
cdr3_nt: TGTGCCAGCAGTAAAGGAGGAGATGTCGAAAAACTGTTTTTT
clone_size: -
j_call: TRBJ1-4
v_call: TRBV28
d_call: -

cdr3_aa: CSVDRLGGANTEAFF
cdr3_nt: TGCAGCGTTGACCGTCTCGGTGGAGCGAACACTGAAGCTTTCTTT
clone_size: -
j_call: TRBJ1-1
v_call: TRBV29-1
d_call: -

cdr3_aa: CASSPVAGGPGEQFF
cdr3_nt: TGTGCCAGCAGCCCCGTAGCGGGGGGGCCGGGTGAGCAGTTCTTC
clone_size: -
j_call: TRBJ2-1
v_call: TRBV11-2
d_call: TRBD2

cdr3_aa: CASSLKGGRLAGGDTQYF
cdr3_nt: TGTGCCAGCAGCTTAAAGGGCGGGCGACTAGCGGGGGGAGATACGCAGTATTTT
clone_size: -
j_call: TRBJ2-3
v_call: TRBV7-3
d_call: TRBD2

cdr3_aa: CASSYMAGVVNEQFF
cdr3_nt: TGTGCCAGCAGTTATATGGCAGGGGTTGTCAATGAGCAGTTCTTC
clone_size: -
j_call: TRBJ2-1
v_call: TRBV6-5
d_call: -

cdr3_aa: CATSRGGGGSTGELFF
cdr3_nt: TGTGCCACCAGCAGAGGGGGGGGCGGGAGCACCGGGGAGCTGTTTTTT
clone_size: -
j_call: TRBJ2-2
v_call: TRBV15
d_call: -

cdr3_aa: CASSFDWAEGKTEAFF
cdr3_nt: TGTGCCAGCAGTTTCGACTGGGCCGAGGGAAAGACTGAAGCTTTCTTT
clone_size: -
j_call: TRBJ1-1
v_call: TRBV2
d_call: -

cdr3_aa: CASSSRLRQGAETQYF
cdr3_nt: TGCGCCAGCAGCTCGCGTCTCCGACAGGGGGCGGAGACCCAGTACTTC
clone_size: -
j_call: TRBJ2-5
v_call: TRBV4-1
d_call: TRBD1

cdr3_aa: CASSMGTTWVQETQYF
cdr3_nt: TGTGCCAGTAGTATGGGGACAACATGGGTGCAAGAGACCCAGTACTTC
clone_size: once
j_call: TRBJ2-5
v_call: TRBV19
d_call: -

cdr3_aa: CASSRQGMVGYTGELFF
cdr3_nt: TGTGCCAGCAGCCGACAGGGGATGGTCGGCTACACCGGGGAGCTGTTTTTT
clone_size: -
j_call: TRBJ2-2
v_call: TRBV28
d_call: TRBD1

cdr3_aa: CASSPGFPSYEQYF
cdr3_nt: TGTGCCAGCAGTCCGGGGTTCCCCTCCTACGAGCAGTACTTC
clone_size: -
j_call: TRBJ2-7
v_call: TRBV28
d_call: -

cdr3_aa: CASRVGGGYTGELFF
cdr3_nt: TGTGCCAGTAGAGTCGGCGGGGGTTACACCGGGGAGCTGTTTTTT
clone_size: -
j_call: TRBJ2-2
v_call: TRBV19
d_call: TRBD2

cdr3_aa: CASMPPGRWQETQYF
cdr3_nt: TGTGCCAGCATGCCCCCCGGCAGGTGGCAAGAGACCCAGTACTTC
clone_size: -
j_call: TRBJ2-5
v_call: TRBV6-5
d_call: -

cdr3_aa: CAISGSTLNSPLHF
cdr3_nt: TGTGCCATCAGCGGGTCCACCTTGAATTCACCCCTCCACTTT
clone_size: -
j_call: TRBJ1-6
v_call: TRBV10-3
d_call: -

cdr3_aa: CASSYRRTKPTGELFF
cdr3_nt: TGTGCCAGCAGTTACCGCAGAACAAAACCCACCGGGGAGCTGTTTTTT
clone_size: -
j_call: TRBJ2-2
v_call: TRBV6-5
d_call: -